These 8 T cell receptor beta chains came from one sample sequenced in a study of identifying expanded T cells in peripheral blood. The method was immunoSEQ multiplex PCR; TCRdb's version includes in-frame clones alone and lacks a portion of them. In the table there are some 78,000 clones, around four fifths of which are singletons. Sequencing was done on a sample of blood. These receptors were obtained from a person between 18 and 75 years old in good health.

The DNA for the CDR3 is TGTGCCACCAGCAGGGACAGGGTCCTTAGCAATCAGCCCCAGCATTTT. It yields the protein CATSRDRVLSNQPQHF. The V gene is TRBV15, the J gene TRBJ1-5; the match to TRBD1 covers 8 bases. Looked up from germline, CDR1 is LNHNV and CDR2 is YYDKDF (reference sequence). The length of the CDR3 is 16 residues. The V and J ends lost 3 bases and 0 bases, in that order; junction bases with no gene match: 4.

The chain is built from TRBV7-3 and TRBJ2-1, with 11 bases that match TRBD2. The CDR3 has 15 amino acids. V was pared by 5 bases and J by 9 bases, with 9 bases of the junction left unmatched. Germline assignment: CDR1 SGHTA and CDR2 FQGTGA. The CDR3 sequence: CASSPLSGRASEQFF. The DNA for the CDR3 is TGTGCCAGCAGCCCCCTTAGCGGGAGGGCTAGTGAGCAGTTCTTC.

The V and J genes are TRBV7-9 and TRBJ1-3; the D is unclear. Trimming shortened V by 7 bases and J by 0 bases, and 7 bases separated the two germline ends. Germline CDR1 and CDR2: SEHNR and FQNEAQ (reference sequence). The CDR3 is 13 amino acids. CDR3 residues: CASILFSGNTIYF. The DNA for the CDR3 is TGTGCCAGCATCCTCTTCTCTGGAAACACCATATATTTT. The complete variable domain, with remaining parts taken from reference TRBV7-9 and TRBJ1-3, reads DTGVSQNPRHKITKRGQNVTFRCDPISEHNRLYWYRQTLGQGPEFLTYFQNEAQLEKSRLLSDRFSAERPKGSFSTLEIQRTEQGDSAMYLCASILFSGNTIYFGEGSWLTVV.

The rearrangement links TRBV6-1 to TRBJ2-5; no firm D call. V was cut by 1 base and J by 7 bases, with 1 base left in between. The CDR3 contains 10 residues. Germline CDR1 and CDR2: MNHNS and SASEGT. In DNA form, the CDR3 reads TGTGCCAGCAGTGAAGGGACCCAGTACTTC. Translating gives CASSEGTQYF.

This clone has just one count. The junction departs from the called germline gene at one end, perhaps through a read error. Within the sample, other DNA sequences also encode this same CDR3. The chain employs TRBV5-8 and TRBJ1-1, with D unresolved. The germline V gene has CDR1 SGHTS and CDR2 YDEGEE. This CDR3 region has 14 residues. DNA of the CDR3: TGCGCCAGCAGTCCATTTACAGCGAACACTGAAGCTTTCTTT. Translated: CASSPFTANTEAFF.

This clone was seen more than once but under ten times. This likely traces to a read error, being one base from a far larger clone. The CDR3 protein is CASSQDRDSSYQPQHF. CDR3 sequence (DNA): TGTGCCAGCAGCCAAGACAGGGACAGCTCTTATCAGCCCCAGCATTTT. The chain combines TRBV4-2 with TRBJ1-5; 7 nucleotides match TRBD1. This CDR3 spans 16 amino acids. Germline V gives CDR1 LGHNA, CDR2 YNFKEQ. V lost 0 bases, J lost 5 bases, and 7 bases stayed unmatched.

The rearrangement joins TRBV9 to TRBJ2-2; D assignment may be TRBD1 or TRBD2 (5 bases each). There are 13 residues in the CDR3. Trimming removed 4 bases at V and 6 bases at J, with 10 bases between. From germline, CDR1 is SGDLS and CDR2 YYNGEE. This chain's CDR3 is CASSKRGAGELFF. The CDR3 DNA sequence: TGTGCCAGCAGCAAGAGAGGGGCCGGGGAGCTGTTTTTT.

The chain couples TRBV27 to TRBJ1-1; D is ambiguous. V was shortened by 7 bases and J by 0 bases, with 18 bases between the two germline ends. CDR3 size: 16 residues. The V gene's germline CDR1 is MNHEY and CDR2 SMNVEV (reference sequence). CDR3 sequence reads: CASTSLGVSVNTEAFF. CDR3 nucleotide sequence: TGTGCCAGCACCTCCCTGGGAGTTTCAGTGAACACTGAAGCTTTCTTT.